The 10 T cell receptor beta chains listed next were all sequenced from one sample in a study of T-cell memory formation after mild COVID-19. TCRdb independently ran MiXCR on the 5' RACE reads; one entry per CDR3 protein. This sample has 160,000 or so distinct CDR3 sequences; roughly 28% occur once, and the top ten carry about 12%. Material for sequencing was PBMCs or a T cell subset sorted from them (not recorded which). These receptors were obtained from an adult woman who had mild COVID-19 (a few samples of this study predate the infection). Cell type and time point are not known.

The chain employs TRBV12-3 or TRBV12-4 and TRBJ1-1; D remains ambiguous. Trimming cost V 8 bases and J 1 base, with 14 bases left between them. The CDR3 contains 14 residues. The CDR3 DNA is TGTGCCAGCCATGCCCCCACACCGAACACTGAAGCTTTCTTT. Translation: CASHAPTPNTEAFF.

CDR3 loop: CASSWTGYTSTDTQYF. Here the CDR3 DNA reads TGTGCCAGCAGCTGGACAGGGTACACTAGCACAGATACGCAGTATTTT. J is TRBJ2-3 and V is TRBV11-2; 8 positions match TRBD1. CDR3 length: 16 amino acids. CDR1 is SGHAT and CDR2 is FQNNGV in the germline V gene. J lost 0 bases, V lost 4 bases, and 6 bases had no gene match.

V is TRBV15 and J is TRBJ2-7; D is perhaps TRBD1 (6 bases). In germline, CDR1 is LNHNV, CDR2 YYDKDF (reference sequence). The CDR3 has 13 amino acids. Trimming took 8 bases from V and 3 from J, leaving 14 bases between them. CDR3 in amino acids: CATSRRDNYEQYF. The CDR3, as DNA: TGTGCCACCTCCCGCCGGGACAACTACGAGCAGTACTTC.

This chain uses TRBV20-1 with TRBJ2-5; D may be TRBD2 (5 bases). The CDR3 contains 17 residues. Germline V gene sequence: CDR1 DFQATT, CDR2 SNEGSKA (reference sequence). Deletions cut 0 bases from V and 3 bases from J, with 20 bases between. Here the CDR3 reads CSAREVRGSKREETQYF. The CDR3 DNA sequence: TGCAGTGCTAGAGAGGTTCGGGGTAGCAAAAGGGAAGAGACCCAGTACTTC.

This clonotype was counted only a few times. This rearrangement joins TRBV6-5 to TRBJ1-6; 7 bases are shared with TRBD1. This CDR3 is built from 15 residues. V lost 4 bases and J lost 7; bases outside the gene matches: 7. CDR1 and CDR2 from the germline V gene are MNHEY and SVGAGI. CDR3 in DNA: TGTGCCAGCAGTTCTTCCGGGACAGAAAATTCACCCCTCCACTTT. Its protein product is CASSSSGTENSPLHF.

This clonotype was detected only a few times. The chain uses TRBV29-1 and TRBJ2-7, with 8 bases fitting TRBD1. J gave up 5 bases and V 1 base, and 4 bases lay outside the gene matches. Germline CDR1 reads SQVTM; CDR2 reads ANQGSEA. CDR3 length: 13 amino acids. CDR3 nucleotide sequence: TGCAGCGTTGAAGGGACAGGGTCCCACGAGCAGTACTTC. It codes for CSVEGTGSHEQYF.

The chain employs TRBV5-1 and TRBJ2-2, with unresolved D. Germline values: CDR1 SGHRS, CDR2 YFSETQ. V was cut by 4 bases and J by 3 bases, with 1 base left in between. There are 11 residues in the CDR3. The CDR3 loop reads CASSDTGELFF. In DNA, the CDR3 is TGCGCCAGCAGCGACACCGGGGAGCTGTTTTTT.

This rearrangement joins TRBV7-3 to TRBJ2-2, with 8 positions matching TRBD2. The CDR3 extends over 15 amino acids. In germline, CDR1 is SGHTA, CDR2 FQGTGA. With V trimmed by 4 bases and J by 4 bases, 5 bases remained unmatched. CDR3 sequence: CASSSLADTTGELFF. The DNA for the CDR3 is TGTGCCAGCAGCTCACTAGCGGATACCACCGGGGAGCTGTTTTTT.

This clonotype showed up just a few times. The chain links TRBV13 to TRBJ2-3, with 13 bases identical to TRBD2. J gave up 1 base and V 5 bases, and 12 bases lay outside the gene matches. Germline-derived CDR1 and CDR2 are PRHDT and FYEKMQ (reference sequence). This CDR3 region has 19 residues. The CDR3 region has the DNA TGTGCCAGCAGCCCCCGGACTAGCGGGAGCCTGCTAGGCACAGATACGCAGTATTTT. It yields the protein CASSPRTSGSLLGTDTQYF.

The chain joins TRBV24-1 to TRBJ1-2, with 7 positions matching TRBD1. V trimming: 4 bases; J trimming: 0 bases; junction bases outside the gene matches: 4. CDR3 length: 15 amino acids. Germline V gene sequence: CDR1 KGHDR, CDR2 SFDVKD. CDR3 bases: TGTGCCACCAGTGACCCCGGACAGGCTAACTATGGCTACACCTTC. Its translation: CATSDPGQANYGYTF.